This TCR beta chain came from a study of blood T cell repertoires in COVID-19. Only in-frame clones appear in the TCRdb table, and some are missing; sequencing was by immunoSEQ multiplex PCR. This table has approximately 81,000 clones, almost 85% appearing once. About this clone: Other DNA sequences in the sample encode the same CDR3.

CDR3 length: 14 amino acids. Germline-derived CDR1 and CDR2 are LNHDA and SQIVND (reference sequence). V was pared by 7 bases and J by 2 bases, with 9 bases between. The TCR sequence derives from a human donor in a cohort sampled during active COVID-19. V usage is TRBV19 and J usage is TRBJ2-6; a possible D gene is TRBD1 (6 bases). The sequencing sample was made of peripheral blood. CDR3 loop: CASNREPGANVLTF. CDR3 DNA: TGTGCCAGTAACAGGGAACCTGGGGCCAACGTCCTGACTTTC.